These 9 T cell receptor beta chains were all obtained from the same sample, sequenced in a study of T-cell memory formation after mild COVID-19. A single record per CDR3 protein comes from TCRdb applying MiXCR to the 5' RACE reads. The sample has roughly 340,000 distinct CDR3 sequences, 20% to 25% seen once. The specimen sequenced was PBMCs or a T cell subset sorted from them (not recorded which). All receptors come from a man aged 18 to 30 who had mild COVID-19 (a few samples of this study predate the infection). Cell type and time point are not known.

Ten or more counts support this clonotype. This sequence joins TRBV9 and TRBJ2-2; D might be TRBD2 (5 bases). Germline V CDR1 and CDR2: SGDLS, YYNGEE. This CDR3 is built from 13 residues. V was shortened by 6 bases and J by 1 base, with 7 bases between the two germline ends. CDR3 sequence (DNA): TGTGCCAGCACCCGGGAGAACACCGGGGAGCTGTTTTTT. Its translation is CASTRENTGELFF.

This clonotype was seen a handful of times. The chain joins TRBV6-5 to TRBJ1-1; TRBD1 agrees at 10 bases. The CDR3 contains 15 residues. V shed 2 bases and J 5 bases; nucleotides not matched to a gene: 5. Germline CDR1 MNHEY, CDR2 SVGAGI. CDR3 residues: CASSYTWDRGTEAFF. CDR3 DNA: TGTGCCAGCAGTTACACCTGGGACAGGGGAACTGAAGCTTTCTTT.

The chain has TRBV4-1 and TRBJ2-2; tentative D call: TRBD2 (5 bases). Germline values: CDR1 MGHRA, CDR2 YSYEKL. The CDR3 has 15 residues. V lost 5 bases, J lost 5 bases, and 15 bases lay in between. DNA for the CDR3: TGCGCCAGCAGCGTAACCGAAGGGAGAACCGGGGAGCTGTTTTTT. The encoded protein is CASSVTEGRTGELFF.

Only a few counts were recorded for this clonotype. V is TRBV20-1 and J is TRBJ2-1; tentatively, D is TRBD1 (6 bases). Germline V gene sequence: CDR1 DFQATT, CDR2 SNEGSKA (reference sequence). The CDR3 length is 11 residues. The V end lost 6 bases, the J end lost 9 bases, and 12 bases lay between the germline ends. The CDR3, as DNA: TGCAGTGCACCAGGGGAGCGTGAGCAGTTCTTC. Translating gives CSAPGEREQFF.

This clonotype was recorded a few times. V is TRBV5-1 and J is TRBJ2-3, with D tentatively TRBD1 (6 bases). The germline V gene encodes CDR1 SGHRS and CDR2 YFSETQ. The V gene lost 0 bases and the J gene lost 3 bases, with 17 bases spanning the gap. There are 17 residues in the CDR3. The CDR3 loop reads CASSLEGWQGWTDTQYF. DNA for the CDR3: TGCGCCAGCAGCTTGGAGGGTTGGCAGGGGTGGACAGATACGCAGTATTTT.

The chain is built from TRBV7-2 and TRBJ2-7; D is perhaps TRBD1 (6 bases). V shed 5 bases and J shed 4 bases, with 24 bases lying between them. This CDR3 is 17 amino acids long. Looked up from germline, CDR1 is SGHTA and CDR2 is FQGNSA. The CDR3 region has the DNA TGTGCCAGCAGCATTCCCAGGGGTCTGCCGGGGCAGTACGAGCAGTACGTC. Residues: CASSIPRGLPGQYEQYV.

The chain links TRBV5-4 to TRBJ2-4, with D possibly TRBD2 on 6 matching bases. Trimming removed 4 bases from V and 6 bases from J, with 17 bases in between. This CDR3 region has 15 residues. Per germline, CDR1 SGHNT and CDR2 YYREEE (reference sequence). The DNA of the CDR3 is TGTGCCAGCAGCCACCCGAGTTGGGGGGTAAACATTCAGTACTTC. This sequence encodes CASSHPSWGVNIQYF.

The CDR3 protein is CASSGQGAGANVLTF. In DNA form, the CDR3 reads TGTGCCAGCAGTGGACAGGGGGCTGGGGCCAACGTCCTGACTTTC. This chain joins TRBV6-1 and TRBJ2-6; 9 bases align to TRBD1. Germline CDR1 and CDR2: MNHNS and SASEGT. This CDR3 contains 15 residues. V dropped 4 bases and J dropped 2; count of bases not matched to a gene: 0.

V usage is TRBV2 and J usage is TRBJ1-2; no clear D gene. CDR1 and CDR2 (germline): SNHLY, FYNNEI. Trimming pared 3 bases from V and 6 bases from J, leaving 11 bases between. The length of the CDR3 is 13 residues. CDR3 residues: CASSDERDNGYTF. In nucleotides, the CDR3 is TGTGCCAGCAGTGATGAAAGGGATAATGGCTACACCTTC. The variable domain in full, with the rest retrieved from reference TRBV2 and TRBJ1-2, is EPEVTQTPSHQVTQMGQEVILRCVPISNHLYFYWYRQILGQKVEFLVSFYNNEISEKSEIFDDQFSVERPDGSNFTLKIRSTKLEDSAMYFCASSDERDNGYTFGSGTRLTVV.